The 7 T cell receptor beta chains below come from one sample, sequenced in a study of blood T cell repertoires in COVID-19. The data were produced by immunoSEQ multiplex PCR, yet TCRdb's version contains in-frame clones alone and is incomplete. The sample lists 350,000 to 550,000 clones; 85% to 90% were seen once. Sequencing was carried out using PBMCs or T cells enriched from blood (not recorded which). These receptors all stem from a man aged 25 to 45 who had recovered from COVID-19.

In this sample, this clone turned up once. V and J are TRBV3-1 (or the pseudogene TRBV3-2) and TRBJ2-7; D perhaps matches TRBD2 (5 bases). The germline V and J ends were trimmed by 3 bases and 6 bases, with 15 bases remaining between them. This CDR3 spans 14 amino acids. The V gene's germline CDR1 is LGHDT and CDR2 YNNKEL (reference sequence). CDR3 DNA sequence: TGTGCCAGCAGCCAGGAAGGCAGCGGTTCCGAGCAGTACTTC. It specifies CASSQEGSGSEQYF.

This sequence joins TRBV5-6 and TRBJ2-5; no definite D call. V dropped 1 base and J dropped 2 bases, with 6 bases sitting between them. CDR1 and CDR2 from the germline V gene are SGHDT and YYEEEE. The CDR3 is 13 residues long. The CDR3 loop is CASSLIRQETQYF. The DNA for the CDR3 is TGTGCCAGCAGCTTGATTAGACAAGAGACCCAGTACTTC.

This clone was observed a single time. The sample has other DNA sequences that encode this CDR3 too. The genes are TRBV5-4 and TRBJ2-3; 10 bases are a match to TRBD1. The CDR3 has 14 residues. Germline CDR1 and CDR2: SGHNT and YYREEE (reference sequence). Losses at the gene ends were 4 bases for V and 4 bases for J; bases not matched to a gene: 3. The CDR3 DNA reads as TGTGCCAGCAGCCGACAGGGGGCATCAGATACGCAGTATTTT. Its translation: CASSRQGASDTQYF. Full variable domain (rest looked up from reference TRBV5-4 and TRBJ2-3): ETGVTQSPTHLIKTRGQQVTLRCSSQSGHNTVSWYQQALGQGPQFIFQYYREEENGRGNFPPRFSGLQFPNYSSELNVNALELDDSALYLCASSRQGASDTQYFGPGTRLTVL.

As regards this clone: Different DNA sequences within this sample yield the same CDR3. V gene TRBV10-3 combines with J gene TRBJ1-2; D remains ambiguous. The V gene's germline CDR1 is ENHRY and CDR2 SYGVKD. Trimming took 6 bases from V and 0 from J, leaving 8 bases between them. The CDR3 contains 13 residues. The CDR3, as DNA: TGTGCCATCAGCCTTGACACTAACTATGGCTACACCTTC. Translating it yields CAISLDTNYGYTF.

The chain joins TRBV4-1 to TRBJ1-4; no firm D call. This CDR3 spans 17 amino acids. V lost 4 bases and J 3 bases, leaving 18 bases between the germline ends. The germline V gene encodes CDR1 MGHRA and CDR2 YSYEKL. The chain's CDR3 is CASSPHYPHNSNEKLFF. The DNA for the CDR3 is TGCGCCAGCAGCCCACACTACCCACATAACTCTAATGAAAAACTGTTTTTT.

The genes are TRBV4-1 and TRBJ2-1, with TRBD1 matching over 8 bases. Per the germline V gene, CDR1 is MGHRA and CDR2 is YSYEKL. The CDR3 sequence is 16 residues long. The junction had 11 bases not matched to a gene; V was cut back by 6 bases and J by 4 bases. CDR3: CASSTDNRGRYNEQFF. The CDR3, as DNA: TGCGCCAGCAGTACCGACAACAGGGGGAGGTACAATGAGCAGTTCTTC.

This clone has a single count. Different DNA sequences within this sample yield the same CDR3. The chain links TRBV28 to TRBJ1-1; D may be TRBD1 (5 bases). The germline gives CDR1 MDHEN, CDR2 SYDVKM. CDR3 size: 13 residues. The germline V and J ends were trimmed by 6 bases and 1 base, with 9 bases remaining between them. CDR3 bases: TGTGCCAGCAGCCGCGGGGGGAACACTGAAGCTTTCTTT. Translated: CASSRGGNTEAFF. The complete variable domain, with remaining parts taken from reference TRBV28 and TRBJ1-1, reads DVKVTQSSRYLVKRTGEKVFLECVQDMDHENMFWYRQDPGLGLRLIYFSYDVKMKEKGDIPEGYSVSREKKERFSLILESASTNQTSMYLCASSRGGNTEAFFGQGTRLTVV.